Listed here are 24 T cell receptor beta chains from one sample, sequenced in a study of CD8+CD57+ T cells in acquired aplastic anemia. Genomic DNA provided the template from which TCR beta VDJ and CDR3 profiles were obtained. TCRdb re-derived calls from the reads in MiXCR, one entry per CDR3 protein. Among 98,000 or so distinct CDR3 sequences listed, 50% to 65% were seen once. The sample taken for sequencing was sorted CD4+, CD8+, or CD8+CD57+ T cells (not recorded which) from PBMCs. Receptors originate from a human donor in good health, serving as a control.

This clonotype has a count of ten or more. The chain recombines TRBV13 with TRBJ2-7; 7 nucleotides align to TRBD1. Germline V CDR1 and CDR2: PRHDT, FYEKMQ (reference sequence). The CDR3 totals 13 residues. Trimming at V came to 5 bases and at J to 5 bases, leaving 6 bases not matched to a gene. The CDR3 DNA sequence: TGTGCCAGCAGCCCCCAAACAGGGGACGAGCAGTACTTC. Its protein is CASSPQTGDEQYF.

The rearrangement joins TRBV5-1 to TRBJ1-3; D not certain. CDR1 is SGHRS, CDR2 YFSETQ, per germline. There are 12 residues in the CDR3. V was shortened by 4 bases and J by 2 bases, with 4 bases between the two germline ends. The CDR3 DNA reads TGCGCCAGCAGCCCCGCTGGAAACACCATATATTTT. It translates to CASSPAGNTIYF. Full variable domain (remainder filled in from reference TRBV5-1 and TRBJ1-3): KAGVTQTPRYLIKTRGQQVTLSCSPISGHRSVSWYQQTPGQGLQFLFEYFSETQRNKGNFPGRFSGRQFSNSRSEMNVSTLELGDSALYLCASSPAGNTIYFGEGSWLTVV.

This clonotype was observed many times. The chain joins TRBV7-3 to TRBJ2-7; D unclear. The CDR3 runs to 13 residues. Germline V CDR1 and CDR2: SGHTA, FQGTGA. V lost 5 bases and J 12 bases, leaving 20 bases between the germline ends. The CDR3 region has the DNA TGTGCCAGCAGCAACCGGAGAAAAACGGGTCTGTACTTC. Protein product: CASSNRRKTGLYF.

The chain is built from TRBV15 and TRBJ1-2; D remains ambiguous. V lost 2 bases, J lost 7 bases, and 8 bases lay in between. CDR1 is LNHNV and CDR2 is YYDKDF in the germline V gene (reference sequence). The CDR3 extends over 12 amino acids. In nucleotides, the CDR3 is TGTGCCACCAGCAGAACGAATGGTGGCTACACCTTC. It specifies CATSRTNGGYTF.

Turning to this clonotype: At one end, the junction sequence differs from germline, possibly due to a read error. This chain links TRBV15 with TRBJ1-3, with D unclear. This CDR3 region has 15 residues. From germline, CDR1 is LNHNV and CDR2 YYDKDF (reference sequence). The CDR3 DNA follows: TGTGCCACCAGCAGCTTAAGACCGAGCGGGAACACCATATGTTTT. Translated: CATSSLRPSGNTICF.

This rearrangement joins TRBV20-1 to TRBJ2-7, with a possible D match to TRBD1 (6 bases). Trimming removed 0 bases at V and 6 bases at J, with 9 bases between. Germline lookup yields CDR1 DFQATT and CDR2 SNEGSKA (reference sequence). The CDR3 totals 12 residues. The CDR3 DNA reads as TGCAGTGCTAGAGAAACAGGGATCGAGCAGTACTTC. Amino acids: CSARETGIEQYF.

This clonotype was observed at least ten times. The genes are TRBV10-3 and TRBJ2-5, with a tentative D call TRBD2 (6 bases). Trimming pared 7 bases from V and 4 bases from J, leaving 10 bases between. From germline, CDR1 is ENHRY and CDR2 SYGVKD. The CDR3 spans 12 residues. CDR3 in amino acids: CAIMEEGETQYF. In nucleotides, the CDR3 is TGTGCCATCATGGAGGAGGGAGAGACCCAGTACTTC.

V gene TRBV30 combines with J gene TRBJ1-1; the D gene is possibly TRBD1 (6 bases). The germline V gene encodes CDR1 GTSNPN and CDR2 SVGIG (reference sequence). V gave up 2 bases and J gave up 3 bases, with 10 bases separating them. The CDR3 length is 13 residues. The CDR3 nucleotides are TGTGCCTGGAGTCGGACAGACGACACTGAAGCTTTCTTT. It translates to CAWSRTDDTEAFF.

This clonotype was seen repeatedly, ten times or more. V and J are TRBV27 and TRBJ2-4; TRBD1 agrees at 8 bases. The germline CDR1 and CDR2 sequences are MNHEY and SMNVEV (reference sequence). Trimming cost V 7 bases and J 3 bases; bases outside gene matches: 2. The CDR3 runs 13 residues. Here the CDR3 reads CASTGTGKNIQYF. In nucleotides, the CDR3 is TGTGCCAGCACCGGGACAGGCAAAAACATTCAGTACTTC.

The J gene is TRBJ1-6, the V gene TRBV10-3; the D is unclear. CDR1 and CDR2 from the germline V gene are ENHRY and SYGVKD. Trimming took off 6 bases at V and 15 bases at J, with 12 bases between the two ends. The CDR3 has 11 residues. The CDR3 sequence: CAISSTTDLHF. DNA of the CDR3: TGTGCCATCAGCAGCACGACGGACCTCCACTTT.

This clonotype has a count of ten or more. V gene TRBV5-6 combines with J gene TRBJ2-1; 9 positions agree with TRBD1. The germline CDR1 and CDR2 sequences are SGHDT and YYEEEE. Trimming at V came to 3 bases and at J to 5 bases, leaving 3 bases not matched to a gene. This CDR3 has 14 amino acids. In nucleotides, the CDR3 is TGTGCCAGCAGCTCGGACAGGGGAGACAATGAGCAGTTCTTC. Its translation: CASSSDRGDNEQFF.

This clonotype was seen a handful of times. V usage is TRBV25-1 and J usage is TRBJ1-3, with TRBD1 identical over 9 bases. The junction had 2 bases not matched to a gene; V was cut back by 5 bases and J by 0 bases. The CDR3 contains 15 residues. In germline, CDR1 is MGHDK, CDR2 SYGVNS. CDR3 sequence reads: CASSLTGGSGNTIYF. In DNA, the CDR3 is TGTGCCAGCAGTTTGACAGGGGGCTCTGGAAACACCATATATTTT.

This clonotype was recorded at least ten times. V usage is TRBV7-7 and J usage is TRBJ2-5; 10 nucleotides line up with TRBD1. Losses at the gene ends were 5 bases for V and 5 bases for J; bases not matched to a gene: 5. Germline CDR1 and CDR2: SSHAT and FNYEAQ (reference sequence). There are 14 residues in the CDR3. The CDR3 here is CASSDDRGRETQYF. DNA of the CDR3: TGTGCCAGCAGCGACGACAGGGGGCGGGAGACCCAGTACTTC.

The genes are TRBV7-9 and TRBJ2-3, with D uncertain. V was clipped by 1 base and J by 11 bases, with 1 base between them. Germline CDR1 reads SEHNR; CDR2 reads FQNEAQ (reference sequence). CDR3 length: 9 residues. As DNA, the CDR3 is TGTGCCAGCAGCTTAGAGCAGTATTTT. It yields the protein CASSLEQYF.

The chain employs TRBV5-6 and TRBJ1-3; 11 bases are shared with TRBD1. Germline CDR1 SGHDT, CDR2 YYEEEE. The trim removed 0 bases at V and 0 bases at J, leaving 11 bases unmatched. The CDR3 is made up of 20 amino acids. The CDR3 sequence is CASSLAGQGALDISGNTIYF. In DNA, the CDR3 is TGTGCCAGCAGCTTGGCTGGACAGGGGGCTTTGGACATCTCTGGAAACACCATATATTTT.

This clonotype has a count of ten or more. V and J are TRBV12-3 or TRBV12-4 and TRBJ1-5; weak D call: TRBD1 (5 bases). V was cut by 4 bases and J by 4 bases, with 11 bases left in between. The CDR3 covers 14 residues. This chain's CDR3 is CASSWWGSNQPQHF. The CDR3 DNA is TGTGCCAGCAGTTGGTGGGGCAGTAATCAGCCCCAGCATTTT.

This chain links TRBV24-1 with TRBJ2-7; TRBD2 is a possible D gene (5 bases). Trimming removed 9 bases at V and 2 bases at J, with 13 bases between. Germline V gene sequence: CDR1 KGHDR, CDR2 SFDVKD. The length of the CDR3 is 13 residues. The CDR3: CATVQQLAYEQYV. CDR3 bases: TGTGCCACCGTGCAGCAACTAGCCTACGAGCAGTACGTC.

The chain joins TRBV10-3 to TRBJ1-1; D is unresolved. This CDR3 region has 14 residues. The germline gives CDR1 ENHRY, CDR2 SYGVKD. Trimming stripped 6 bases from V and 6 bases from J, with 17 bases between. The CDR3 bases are TGTGCCATCAGACCGAGTAACAGTAATCCTGAAGCTTTCTTT. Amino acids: CAIRPSNSNPEAFF.

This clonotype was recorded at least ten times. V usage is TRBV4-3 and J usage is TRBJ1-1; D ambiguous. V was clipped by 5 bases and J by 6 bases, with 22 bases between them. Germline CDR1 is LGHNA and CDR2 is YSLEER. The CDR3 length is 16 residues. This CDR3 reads CASSSTPQRLRAEAFF. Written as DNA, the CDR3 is TGCGCCAGCAGCTCAACTCCACAGCGCCTAAGGGCTGAAGCTTTCTTT.

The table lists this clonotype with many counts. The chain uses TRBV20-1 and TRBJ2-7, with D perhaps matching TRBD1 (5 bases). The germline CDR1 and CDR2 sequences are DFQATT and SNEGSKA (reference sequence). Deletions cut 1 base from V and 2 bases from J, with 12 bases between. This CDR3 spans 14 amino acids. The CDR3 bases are TGCAGTGCTAGAGGAGACAGACCTACCTACGAGCAGTACTTC. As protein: CSARGDRPTYEQYF.

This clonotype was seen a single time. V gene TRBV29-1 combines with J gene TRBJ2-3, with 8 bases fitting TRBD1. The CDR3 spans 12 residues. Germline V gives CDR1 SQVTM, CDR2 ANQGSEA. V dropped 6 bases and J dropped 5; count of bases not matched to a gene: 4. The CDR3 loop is CSVDRVKDTQYF. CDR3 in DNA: TGCAGCGTGGACAGGGTGAAAGATACGCAGTATTTT.

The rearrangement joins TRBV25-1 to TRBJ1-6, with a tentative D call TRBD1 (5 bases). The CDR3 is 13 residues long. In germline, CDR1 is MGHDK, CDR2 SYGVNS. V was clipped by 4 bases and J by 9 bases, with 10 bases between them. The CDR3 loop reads CASSGGGTSPLHF. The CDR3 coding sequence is TGTGCCAGCAGTGGGGGGGGTACTTCACCCCTCCACTTT.

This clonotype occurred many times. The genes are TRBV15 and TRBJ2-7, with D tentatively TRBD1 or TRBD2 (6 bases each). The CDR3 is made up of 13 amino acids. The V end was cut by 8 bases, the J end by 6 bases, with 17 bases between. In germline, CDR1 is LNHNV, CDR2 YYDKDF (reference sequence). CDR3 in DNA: TGTGCCACCCAGAGGGGGGCGGCTCTCGAGCAGTACTTC. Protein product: CATQRGAALEQYF. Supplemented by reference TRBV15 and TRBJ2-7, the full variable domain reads DAMVIQNPRYQVTQFGKPVTLSCSQTLNHNVMYWYQQKSSQAPKLLFHYYDKDFNNEADTPDNFQSRRPNTSFCFLDIRSPGLGDTAMYLCATQRGAALEQYFGPGTRLTVT.

CDR3 in DNA: TGTGCCACCAGCAGGGGACAGGGGGTGATCGAGCAGTACTTC. This gives the protein CATSRGQGVIEQYF. V and J are TRBV15 and TRBJ2-7; 11 bases are shared with TRBD1. V lost 3 bases, J lost 6 bases, and 4 bases stayed unmatched. Germline-derived CDR1 and CDR2 are LNHNV and YYDKDF (reference sequence). This CDR3 comprises 14 residues.